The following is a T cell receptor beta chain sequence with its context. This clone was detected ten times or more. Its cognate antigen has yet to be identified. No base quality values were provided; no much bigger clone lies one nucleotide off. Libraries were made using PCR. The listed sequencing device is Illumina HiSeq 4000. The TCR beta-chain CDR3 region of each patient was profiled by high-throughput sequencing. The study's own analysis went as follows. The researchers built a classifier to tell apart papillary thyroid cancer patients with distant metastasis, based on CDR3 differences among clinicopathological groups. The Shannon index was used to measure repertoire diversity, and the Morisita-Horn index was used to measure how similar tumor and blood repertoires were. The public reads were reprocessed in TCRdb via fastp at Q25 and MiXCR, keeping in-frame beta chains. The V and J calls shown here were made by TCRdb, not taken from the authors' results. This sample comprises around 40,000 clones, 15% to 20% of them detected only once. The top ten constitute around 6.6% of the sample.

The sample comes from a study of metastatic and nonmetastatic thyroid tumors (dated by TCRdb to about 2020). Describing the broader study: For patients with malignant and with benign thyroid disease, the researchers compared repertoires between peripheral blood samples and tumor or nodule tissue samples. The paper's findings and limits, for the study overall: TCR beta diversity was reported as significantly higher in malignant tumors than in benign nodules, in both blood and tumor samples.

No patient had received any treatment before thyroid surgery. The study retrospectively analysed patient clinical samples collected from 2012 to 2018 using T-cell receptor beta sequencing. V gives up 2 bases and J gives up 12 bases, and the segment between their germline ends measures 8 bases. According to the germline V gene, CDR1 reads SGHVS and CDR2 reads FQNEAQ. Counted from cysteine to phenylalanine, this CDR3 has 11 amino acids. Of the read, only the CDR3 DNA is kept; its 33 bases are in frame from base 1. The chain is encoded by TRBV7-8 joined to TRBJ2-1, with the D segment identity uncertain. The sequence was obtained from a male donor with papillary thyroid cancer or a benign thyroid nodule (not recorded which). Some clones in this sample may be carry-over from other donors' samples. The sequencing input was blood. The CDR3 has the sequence CASSLSTTQFF. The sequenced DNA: TGTGCCAGCAGCTTATCCACGACGCAGTTCTTC.